This is a list of T cell receptor beta chains from one sample in a study of shared clonotypes between healthy human individuals. Profiling relied on immunoSEQ multiplex PCR, and the TCRdb table lists in-frame clones only, not all of them. The sample shows about 2.4 million clones, 80% to 95% of them seen only once. Sequenced: naive CD4+ T cells from PBMCs. The receptors were sampled from a man aged 18 to 35 in good health. Some clones in this sample may be carry-over from other donors' samples. The conserved cysteine and the conserved F or W are not part of the CDR3 here. Fields, in order: D gene, J gene, V gene, CDR3 length, clone size, CDR3 protein. A D gene is named only where the DNA matches it firmly. Not all rows give a size; the values are once, few, many and, for expanded clones, a class.

D gene: TRBD2
J gene: TRBJ2-1
V gene: TRBV7-2
CDR3 length: 13
clone size: .
CDR3 protein: ASSFSGSTYNEQF

D gene: .
J gene: TRBJ2-7
V gene: TRBV6-1
CDR3 length: 13
clone size: .
CDR3 protein: ASSVFLAQNYEQY

D gene: .
J gene: TRBJ2-7
V gene: TRBV28
CDR3 length: 9
clone size: few
CDR3 protein: ASIGPYEQY

D gene: .
J gene: TRBJ2-5
V gene: TRBV28
CDR3 length: 14
clone size: .
CDR3 protein: ASSSYPRLTQETQY

D gene: TRBD2
J gene: TRBJ2-1
V gene: TRBV28
CDR3 length: 14
clone size: .
CDR3 protein: ASHRGGDPPVNEQF

D gene: .
J gene: TRBJ1-4
V gene: TRBV5-4
CDR3 length: 12
clone size: .
CDR3 protein: ASSLTGNNEKLF

D gene: .
J gene: TRBJ2-1
V gene: TRBV2
CDR3 length: 14
clone size: .
CDR3 protein: ASSEAQGGSYNEQF

D gene: .
J gene: TRBJ1-5
V gene: TRBV7-6
CDR3 length: 13
clone size: .
CDR3 protein: ASSLGQETGQPQH

D gene: .
J gene: TRBJ1-2
V gene: TRBV18
CDR3 length: 12
clone size: .
CDR3 protein: ASSPPGPLAGYT

D gene: .
J gene: TRBJ2-5
V gene: TRBV5-4
CDR3 length: 12
clone size: .
CDR3 protein: ASSYGQPQETQY

D gene: TRBD2
J gene: TRBJ2-4
V gene: TRBV9
CDR3 length: 14
clone size: .
CDR3 protein: ASSPWGGLAKNIQY

D gene: .
J gene: TRBJ2-2
V gene: TRBV30
CDR3 length: 12
clone size: .
CDR3 protein: AWSVRANTGELF

D gene: TRBD1
J gene: TRBJ2-7
V gene: TRBV2
CDR3 length: 12
clone size: .
CDR3 protein: ASSEGTGYYEQY

D gene: .
J gene: TRBJ2-5
V gene: TRBV9
CDR3 length: 13
clone size: .
CDR3 protein: ASSVEGRDQETQY

D gene: .
J gene: TRBJ1-1
V gene: TRBV6-1
CDR3 length: 13
clone size: few
CDR3 protein: ASRGPGQLNTEAF

D gene: TRBD2
J gene: TRBJ2-7
V gene: TRBV27
CDR3 length: 12
clone size: .
CDR3 protein: ASSRDGLANEQY

D gene: .
J gene: TRBJ2-6
V gene: TRBV5-8
CDR3 length: 14
clone size: .
CDR3 protein: ASSLMFWAGANVLT

D gene: .
J gene: TRBJ2-2
V gene: TRBV27
CDR3 length: 12
clone size: .
CDR3 protein: ASSTSVTAGELF

D gene: .
J gene: TRBJ1-6
V gene: TRBV4-1
CDR3 length: 12
clone size: .
CDR3 protein: ASSYGQNNSPLH

D gene: .
J gene: TRBJ1-5
V gene: TRBV28
CDR3 length: 12
clone size: .
CDR3 protein: ASSAPTGIQPQH

D gene: .
J gene: TRBJ2-5
V gene: TRBV7-3
CDR3 length: 12
clone size: .
CDR3 protein: ASSLTGNLETQY

D gene: .
J gene: TRBJ2-6
V gene: TRBV29-1
CDR3 length: 11
clone size: .
CDR3 protein: SAGRAGANVLT

D gene: .
J gene: TRBJ2-1
V gene: TRBV10-1
CDR3 length: 17
clone size: .
CDR3 protein: ASSEGPPSSRRSYNEQF

D gene: TRBD1
J gene: TRBJ1-1
V gene: TRBV7-8
CDR3 length: 14
clone size: .
CDR3 protein: ASSLRTGPLNTEAF

D gene: .
J gene: TRBJ2-5
V gene: TRBV27
CDR3 length: 12
clone size: .
CDR3 protein: ATSSMRDGETQY

D gene: .
J gene: TRBJ2-5
V gene: TRBV11-3
CDR3 length: 10
clone size: .
CDR3 protein: ASSPDGKTQY

D gene: .
J gene: TRBJ2-2
V gene: TRBV5-1
CDR3 length: 12
clone size: .
CDR3 protein: ASQTGPNTGELF

D gene: TRBD2
J gene: TRBJ2-3
V gene: TRBV4-1
CDR3 length: 15
clone size: .
CDR3 protein: ASSRLLAGEGSDTQY

D gene: TRBD1
J gene: TRBJ2-7
V gene: TRBV7-9
CDR3 length: 13
clone size: .
CDR3 protein: ASSQSDRASYEQY

D gene: .
J gene: TRBJ1-4
V gene: TRBV4-1
CDR3 length: 11
clone size: .
CDR3 protein: ASSQGPNEKLF

D gene: TRBD1
J gene: TRBJ2-5
V gene: TRBV5-1
CDR3 length: 12
clone size: .
CDR3 protein: ASSPPRDRETQY

D gene: .
J gene: TRBJ1-1
V gene: TRBV4-2
CDR3 length: 14
clone size: .
CDR3 protein: ASSQAGRAANTEAF